The clone carrying this TCR beta chain was picked up a small number of times. The target antigen is unknown. This sample was included in a study of T cell responses to AZD1222 COVID-19 vaccine. TCRdb keeps only in-frame clones here, not all; method: immunoSEQ multiplex PCR. The repertoire holds under 150,000 clones, with around nine tenths as singletons. Study-level results: Two AZD1222 doses significantly raised spike-specific TCR breadth and depth over controls.

The receptor was derived from an adult who received the AZD1222 COVID-19 vaccine. Here the sequenced sample was peripheral blood, taken 28 days after the second AZD1222 dose.

CDR3 in amino acids: CASSRTLNEKLFF. The CDR3 bases are TGTGCCAGCAGCCGGACTCTTAATGAAAAACTGTTTTTT. The chain employs TRBV7-9 and TRBJ1-4; D is uncertain. CDR3 length: 13 residues. Germline V gene lookup returns CDR1 SEHNR and CDR2 FQNEAQ (reference sequence). Trimming shortened V by 5 bases and J by 4 bases, and 8 bases separated the two germline ends.